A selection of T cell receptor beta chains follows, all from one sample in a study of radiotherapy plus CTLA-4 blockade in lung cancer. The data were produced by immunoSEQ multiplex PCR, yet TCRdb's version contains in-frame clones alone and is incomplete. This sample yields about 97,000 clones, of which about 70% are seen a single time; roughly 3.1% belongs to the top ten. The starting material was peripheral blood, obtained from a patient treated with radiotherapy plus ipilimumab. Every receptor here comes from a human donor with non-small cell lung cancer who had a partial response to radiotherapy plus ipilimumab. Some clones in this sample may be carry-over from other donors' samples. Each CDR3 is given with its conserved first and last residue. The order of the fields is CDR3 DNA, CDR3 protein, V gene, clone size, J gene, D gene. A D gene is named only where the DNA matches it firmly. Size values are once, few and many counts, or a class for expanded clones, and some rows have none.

CDR3nt: TGTGCCAGCGGATGGACTAGCGGGAGATCCGGGGAGCTGTTTTTT
CDR3aa: CASGWTSGRSGELFF
v_gene: TRBV7-2
abundance: few
j_gene: TRBJ2-2
d_gene: TRBD2

CDR3nt: TGTGCCAGCAGGGAGACTAGCGGGAGGGCCCTCGGGACCCAGTACTTC
CDR3aa: CASRETSGRALGTQYF
v_gene: TRBV2
abundance: -
j_gene: TRBJ2-5
d_gene: TRBD2

CDR3nt: TGCAGTGCTCGGTCCTGGGAAAAACTGTTTTTT
CDR3aa: CSARSWEKLFF
v_gene: TRBV20-1
abundance: -
j_gene: TRBJ1-4
d_gene: -

CDR3nt: TGTGCCAGCAGTACTCCGGGACAGGGGGCCAGGGAGCAGTACTTC
CDR3aa: CASSTPGQGAREQYF
v_gene: TRBV6-1
abundance: -
j_gene: TRBJ2-7
d_gene: TRBD1

CDR3nt: TGCAGCGTGGATACAGGATCCAAAAACATTCAGTACTTC
CDR3aa: CSVDTGSKNIQYF
v_gene: TRBV29-1
abundance: -
j_gene: TRBJ2-4
d_gene: -

CDR3nt: TGTGCCAGCAGCCTACGTCTCCGGGACTACAACACCGGGGAGCTGTTTTTT
CDR3aa: CASSLRLRDYNTGELFF
v_gene: TRBV11-2
abundance: -
j_gene: TRBJ2-2
d_gene: TRBD2

CDR3nt: TGTGCCAGCAGCTCCGGACAGGGGTACGAGCAGTACTTC
CDR3aa: CASSSGQGYEQYF
v_gene: TRBV11-3
abundance: -
j_gene: TRBJ2-7
d_gene: TRBD1

CDR3nt: TGTGCCAGCAGCTTAGTTGTGGTTAGAGGCACAGATACGCAGTATTTT
CDR3aa: CASSLVVVRGTDTQYF
v_gene: TRBV7-2
abundance: -
j_gene: TRBJ2-3
d_gene: -

CDR3nt: TGTGCCAGTAGTATTCCGCAGGGAACGGGAAAACTGTTTTTT
CDR3aa: CASSIPQGTGKLFF
v_gene: TRBV19
abundance: -
j_gene: TRBJ1-4
d_gene: -

CDR3nt: TGCGCCAGCAGCCCGGGACTGGGACGGCTCTCTATGAATGAAAAACTGTTTTTT
CDR3aa: CASSPGLGRLSMNEKLFF
v_gene: TRBV4-1
abundance: -
j_gene: TRBJ1-4
d_gene: -

CDR3nt: TGTGCCAGCAGACTTACAACAGGGGATGAGCAGTTCTTC
CDR3aa: CASRLTTGDEQFF
v_gene: TRBV27
abundance: few
j_gene: TRBJ2-1
d_gene: TRBD1

CDR3nt: TGTGCCAGCATCCGGGGGAACGAGCAGTACTTC
CDR3aa: CASIRGNEQYF
v_gene: TRBV6-5
abundance: -
j_gene: TRBJ2-7
d_gene: -

CDR3nt: TGTGCCAGCAGCCTCGGCCCTAGCGGGGGGGCCAATGAGCAGTTCTTC
CDR3aa: CASSLGPSGGANEQFF
v_gene: TRBV7-2
abundance: once
j_gene: TRBJ2-1
d_gene: TRBD2

CDR3nt: TGTGCCACATCACCGAGCTCCTATAATTCACCCCTCCACTTT
CDR3aa: CATSPSSYNSPLHF
v_gene: TRBV7-2
abundance: -
j_gene: TRBJ1-6
d_gene: -

CDR3nt: TGCAGCGTTCAAAAAACGTTGACAGGGAGCACAGATACGCAGTATTTT
CDR3aa: CSVQKTLTGSTDTQYF
v_gene: TRBV29-1
abundance: -
j_gene: TRBJ2-3
d_gene: TRBD1

CDR3nt: TGCGCCAGCAGCCAAGTAGGGACAGGGGCCACTGAAGCTTTCTTT
CDR3aa: CASSQVGTGATEAFF
v_gene: TRBV5-1
abundance: -
j_gene: TRBJ1-1
d_gene: TRBD1

CDR3nt: TGTGCCAGCAGCTCGCAAATAGCCTACGAGCAGTACTTC
CDR3aa: CASSSQIAYEQYF
v_gene: TRBV14
abundance: -
j_gene: TRBJ2-7
d_gene: -

CDR3nt: TGTGCCAGCAGCCCCCCGAAGCCAACCCCCTACGAGCAGTACTTC
CDR3aa: CASSPPKPTPYEQYF
v_gene: TRBV5-4
abundance: -
j_gene: TRBJ2-7
d_gene: -

CDR3nt: TGTGCCAGCAGTGATCCAGGGGCAAGTCAGCCCCAGCACTTT
CDR3aa: CASSDPGASQPQHF
v_gene: TRBV6-1
abundance: -
j_gene: TRBJ1-5
d_gene: -

CDR3nt: TGTGCCTGGAGTGTACCAAACGGGATCTACAATGAGCAGTTCTTC
CDR3aa: CAWSVPNGIYNEQFF
v_gene: TRBV30
abundance: -
j_gene: TRBJ2-1
d_gene: -

CDR3nt: TGTGCCAGTAGTTCCCGGACTAGCTCCTACAATGAGCAGTTCTTC
CDR3aa: CASSSRTSSYNEQFF
v_gene: TRBV19
abundance: -
j_gene: TRBJ2-1
d_gene: TRBD2

CDR3nt: TGTGCCAGCAGCCGGTCGGCGGCTATCTCAGATACGCAGTATTTT
CDR3aa: CASSRSAAISDTQYF
v_gene: TRBV11-3
abundance: -
j_gene: TRBJ2-3
d_gene: -

CDR3nt: TGTGCCAGCAGTTATTTCCAGACAAATCAGCCCCAGCATTTT
CDR3aa: CASSYFQTNQPQHF
v_gene: TRBV6-1
abundance: few
j_gene: TRBJ1-5
d_gene: -